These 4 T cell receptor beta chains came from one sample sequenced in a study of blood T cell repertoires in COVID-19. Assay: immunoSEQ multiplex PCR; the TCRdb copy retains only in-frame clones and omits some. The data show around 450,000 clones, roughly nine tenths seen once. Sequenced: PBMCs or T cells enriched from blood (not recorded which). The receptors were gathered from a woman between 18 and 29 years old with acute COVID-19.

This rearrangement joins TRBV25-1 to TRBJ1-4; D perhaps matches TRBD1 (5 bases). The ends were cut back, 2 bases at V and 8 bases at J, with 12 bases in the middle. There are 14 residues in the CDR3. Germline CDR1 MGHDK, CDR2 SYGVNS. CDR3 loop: CASSEGGGWEKLFF. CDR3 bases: TGTGCCAGCAGTGAAGGTGGGGGGTGGGAAAAACTGTTTTTT.

CDR3 residues: CASSEGGEAFF. As DNA, the CDR3 is TGCGCCAGCAGTGAAGGGGGTGAAGCTTTCTTT. The V call is TRBV10-2, the J call TRBJ1-1; weak D call: TRBD1 (6 bases). Deletions cut 3 bases from V and 7 bases from J, with 6 bases between. Germline-derived CDR1 and CDR2 are WSHSY and SAAADI. The CDR3 is 11 residues long.

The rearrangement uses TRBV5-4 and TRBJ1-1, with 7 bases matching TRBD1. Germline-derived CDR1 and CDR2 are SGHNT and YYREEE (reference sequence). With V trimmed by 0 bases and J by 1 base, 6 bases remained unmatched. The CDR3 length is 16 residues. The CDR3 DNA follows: TGTGCCAGCAGCTTGGGACGGACAGGACAGAACACTGAAGCTTTCTTT. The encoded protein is CASSLGRTGQNTEAFF.

CDR3 protein: CASSLRTSSLETQYF. CDR3 bases: TGTGCCAGCAGCCTTCGGACTAGTTCATTGGAGACCCAGTACTTC. The chain uses TRBV3-1 (or the pseudogene TRBV3-2) and TRBJ2-5; TRBD2 agrees at 7 bases. J gave up 5 bases and V 4 bases, and 10 bases lay outside the gene matches. There are 15 residues in the CDR3. CDR1 and CDR2 (germline): LGHDT, YNNKEL (reference sequence).